What follows is one T cell receptor beta chain and its context. The clone's antigen remains unknown. At one end, the junction sequence differs from germline, possibly due to a read error. These data belong to a study of cytotoxic CD8 clonotypes in ibrutinib-treated CLL (dated by TCRdb to 2020 to 2022). At the level of the whole study: The cohort was composed of approximately 11 relapsed/refractory and around 15 treatment-naive patients; IGHV unmutated status was identified in roughly 18 patients. Cryopreserved peripheral blood mononuclear cells were collected at three points: before therapy, at response, and at either sustained remission or disease progression. Samples averaged 255,043 productive templates and approximately 100,000 productive rearrangements. Response samples were taken after a median of roughly 12 months on treatment, ranging from roughly 6 to 36 months. Partial responses were observed in about 25 patients and complete responses in 2; after a median follow-up of 68 months, remission was maintained in some 14 patients and progression was observed in approximately twelve. Patients were still on ibrutinib when every remission and progressive disease sample was collected. Of the 90 or so participants in the trial, about 25 had longitudinal samples available. General study outcomes and caveats: An increase in clonality was observed at ibrutinib response, with clonality remaining stable during sustained remission and falling back toward baseline at progression. Sampling times were not matched between patients in sustained remission and patients whose disease was progressing, and lymph node repertoires were not examined. Baseline clonality was found to be higher than that of age-matched healthy donors and was strongly correlated with circulating CD8+ T-cell counts. Public clonotypes were rare and either shrank or stayed stable during treatment, and the rise in clonality at ibrutinib response reflected expansion of private clonotypes.

On a MiSeq, deep resolution sequencing aimed for a depth between 1 in 1 million and 1 in 200,000 T cells, with each clonotype covered around 9.2x on average. TCR beta libraries were generated with the immunoSEQ hsTCRB Kit. On the study's bioinformatics: ImmunoSEQ Data Assistant and ImmunoSEQ Analyzer were used for data analysis, and V, D and J genes were assigned according to IMGT definitions. Clonality, which ranges from 0 to 1, was calculated by subtracting the normalized Shannon entropy of productive rearrangement frequencies from one. Public clonotype analysis was restricted to overrepresented clonotypes comprising at least 0.05% of each patient's repertoire. About twelve age-matched healthy donor repertoires from immuneACCESS were used as controls for clonality. In TCRdb, the immuneACCESS table is reduced to in-frame sequences with V and J assigned. These tables do not hold every clone; where another copy was compared, an unresolved V gene accounts for under half, and the others remain unexplained. V and J calls plus clone size are reproduced from that table; the DNA served to infer D and trimming. This sample comprises tens of thousands of clones, 90% of them detected only once. The ten largest clones represent around 3.1% of the sample.

Spanning cysteine to phenylalanine, the CDR3 consists of 15 amino acids. Solely the CDR3 DNA is kept, with 45 bases framed from the first base. The CDR1 and CDR2 encoded by the germline V gene (reference sequence) are SSHAT and FNYEAQ. The time point label for this specimen denotes: 12 months on ibrutinib. For TCR beta library preparation, about 2 micrograms of genomic DNA were isolated from cryopreserved PBMCs. Longitudinal blood samples from CLL patients receiving ibrutinib monotherapy were subjected to high-throughput TCR beta sequencing. The patients took part in an open-label, single-center phase 2 trial of ibrutinib monotherapy.

The V and J genes are TRBV7-7 and TRBJ2-7; 8 bases in between match TRBD1. This clonotype originated in a human donor with chronic lymphocytic leukemia. Sample: PBMCs, taken after 12 months of ibrutinib treatment. The DNA sequence follows: TGTGCTAGCAGCTACGGTCCGGGACAGGTATACGAGCAGTACTTC. Translation gives CASSYGPGQVYEQYF.